Below, 18 T cell receptor beta chains from the same sample are listed, as sequenced in a study of cytomegalovirus exposure and HLA in healthy donors. The assay was immunoSEQ multiplex PCR, and TCRdb's table has in-frame clones only and misses some. In the table there are under 250,000 clones, about 90% of which are singletons. Sequencing used PBMCs. These receptors were collected from a woman aged 18-30 years in good health and CMV-seronegative.

This clone was observed once. This chain connects TRBV30 to TRBJ1-3; no firm D call. The CDR3 sequence is 15 residues long. Trimming took off 0 bases at V and 0 bases at J, with 9 bases between the two ends. CDR1 is GTSNPN, CDR2 SVGIG, per germline (reference sequence). The CDR3 bases are TGTGCCTGGAGTGTTGGGCGTACCTCTGGAAACACCATATATTTT. Its translation is CAWSVGRTSGNTIYF.

The chain is built from TRBV19 and TRBJ1-2; the D is unclear. Germline V CDR1 and CDR2: LNHDA, SQIVND (reference sequence). This CDR3 is built from 14 residues. The germline V and J ends were trimmed by 0 bases and 6 bases, with 11 bases remaining between them. The CDR3 nucleotides are TGTGCCAGTAGTATAGATCCTCCGAGTAATGGCTACACCTTC. Amino acids: CASSIDPPSNGYTF.

V usage is TRBV30 and J usage is TRBJ1-5; D is uncertain. With 2 bases removed from V and 5 bases from J, the gap between germline ends came to 10 bases. The CDR3 sequence is 13 residues long. Germline lookup yields CDR1 GTSNPN and CDR2 SVGIG (reference sequence). DNA of the CDR3: TGTGCCTGGAGTCTAACAGCACATCAGCCCCAGCATTTT. Translating gives CAWSLTAHQPQHF.

The gene calls are TRBV6-1 and TRBJ1-2; a weak D match, TRBD1 (6 bases). The CDR3 sequence is 13 residues long. Germline V gives CDR1 MNHNS, CDR2 SASEGT. V lost 5 bases and J 4 bases, leaving 11 bases between the germline ends. The CDR3, as DNA: TGTGCCAGCAGTCCCCGACAGGTCTATGGCTACACCTTC. This gives the protein CASSPRQVYGYTF.

This clone was detected a few times. The chain combines TRBV10-3 with TRBJ2-7; 7 bases align to TRBD2. The germline gives CDR1 ENHRY, CDR2 SYGVKD. The CDR3 is made up of 12 amino acids. Trimming cost V 10 bases and J 4 bases; bases outside gene matches: 7. CDR3 region: CATRGDSYEQYF. In nucleotides, the CDR3 is TGTGCCACACGGGGGGATTCATACGAGCAGTACTTC.

This chain joins TRBV6-5 and TRBJ2-1; TRBD2 agrees at 8 bases. The J segment lost 6 bases and the V segment lost 8 bases, leaving 9 bases of the junction unmatched. CDR1 and CDR2 (germline): MNHEY, SVGAGI. The CDR3 loop spans 14 amino acids. This chain's CDR3 is CASEPGGPANEQFF. Written as DNA, the CDR3 is TGTGCCAGCGAGCCGGGAGGGCCTGCCAATGAGCAGTTCTTC.

The chain has TRBV11-2 and TRBJ1-3; TRBD1 matches 7 bases. Germline values: CDR1 SGHAT, CDR2 FQNNGV. This CDR3 is built from 15 residues. V gave up 5 bases and J gave up 4 bases; unmatched junction bases: 8. CDR3 coding DNA: TGTGCCAGCAGCCAAAGACAGGGTTCAGGAAACACCATATATTTT. It specifies CASSQRQGSGNTIYF. The variable domain in full, completed from reference TRBV11-2 and TRBJ1-3, reads EAGVAQSPRYKIIEKRQSVAFWCNPISGHATLYWYQQILGQGPKLLIQFQNNGVVDDSQLPKDRFSAERLKGVDSTLKIQPAKLEDSAVYLCASSQRQGSGNTIYFGEGSWLTVV.

The rearrangement links TRBV7-8 to TRBJ2-7, with 9 bases identical to TRBD2. CDR3 length: 14 residues. The J segment lost 4 bases and the V segment lost 1 base, leaving 2 bases of the junction unmatched. CDR1 SGHVS and CDR2 FQNEAQ come from the germline V gene. In DNA form, the CDR3 reads TGTGCCAGCAGCTTAGGGACTAGCGCATACGAGCAGTACTTC. Amino acids: CASSLGTSAYEQYF.

This clone appeared a few times. The J gene is TRBJ2-7, the V gene TRBV5-4; weak D call: TRBD1 (6 bases). This CDR3 comprises 15 residues. The V gene's germline CDR1 is SGHNT and CDR2 YYREEE (reference sequence). Trimming removed 0 bases from V and 4 bases from J, with 14 bases in between. The CDR3, as DNA: TGTGCCAGCAGCTTGGCAAGGGACACACCATACGAGCAGTACTTC. This codes for CASSLARDTPYEQYF.

This clone was seen a single time. This chain connects TRBV7-6 to TRBJ1-5, with D tentatively TRBD1 (5 bases). Trimming shortened V by 3 bases and J by 8 bases, and 11 bases separated the two germline ends. The CDR3 is 13 amino acids. Germline CDR1 is SGHVS and CDR2 is FNYEAQ. DNA for the CDR3: TGTGCCAGCAGCTTGGGGGGAGTTGAGCCCCAGCATTTT. This gives the protein CASSLGGVEPQHF.

The chain combines TRBV30 with TRBJ1-5; D may be TRBD1 (6 bases). The CDR3 sequence is 14 residues long. Germline V gene sequence: CDR1 GTSNPN, CDR2 SVGIG (reference sequence). The V gene lost 0 bases and the J gene lost 5 bases, with 11 bases spanning the gap. CDR3 nucleotides: TGTGCCTGGAGTGTATGGGGGCAGGATCAGCCCCAGCATTTT. The encoded protein is CAWSVWGQDQPQHF.

The table lists this clone with a count of one. The chain is built from TRBV5-8 and TRBJ2-3; 10 bases are shared with TRBD2. The CDR3 is 15 residues long. The V gene's germline CDR1 is SGHTS and CDR2 YDEGEE. V dropped 6 bases and J dropped 2; count of bases not matched to a gene: 6. Here the CDR3 DNA reads TGTGCCAGCACCCTTAGCGGGAGGACCACAGATACGCAGTATTTT. It codes for CASTLSGRTTDTQYF.

The V call is TRBV11-2, the J call TRBJ1-6; maybe TRBD1 (6 bases). CDR3 length: 17 residues. From germline, CDR1 is SGHAT and CDR2 FQNNGV. Trimming stripped 2 bases from V and 4 bases from J, with 15 bases between. CDR3 residues: CASSLIAGAPYNSPLHF. DNA for the CDR3: TGTGCCAGCAGCTTAATTGCGGGGGCTCCATATAATTCACCCCTCCACTTT.

The chain carries TRBV18 and TRBJ2-6; D is possibly TRBD1 (5 bases). Looked up from germline, CDR1 is KGHSH and CDR2 is LQKENI. The V and J ends lost 6 bases and 0 bases respectively, with 9 bases between them. The CDR3 extends over 15 amino acids. CDR3 sequence (DNA): TGTGCCAGCTCCACGACAGTCTCTGGGGCCAACGTCCTGACTTTC. It is translated as CASSTTVSGANVLTF.

V is TRBV6-4 and J is TRBJ2-1, with D uncertain. V dropped 4 bases and J dropped 6 bases, with 10 bases sitting between them. The germline V gene has CDR1 MRHNA and CDR2 SNTAGT. This CDR3 contains 13 residues. The CDR3 reads CASSGLVGNEQFF. CDR3 DNA sequence: TGTGCCAGCAGTGGGCTAGTGGGCAATGAGCAGTTCTTC.

The gene calls are TRBV5-1 and TRBJ1-2; no clear D gene. The germline V gene encodes CDR1 SGHRS and CDR2 YFSETQ. The CDR3 is made up of 13 amino acids. The ends were cut back, 2 bases at V and 3 bases at J, with 8 bases in the middle. The CDR3 sequence: CASSFGMDYGYTF. CDR3 DNA: TGCGCCAGCAGCTTCGGGATGGACTATGGCTACACCTTC.

The chain couples TRBV28 to TRBJ1-2; 9 bases are a match to TRBD1. The V and J ends lost 5 bases and 7 bases, in that order; junction bases with no gene match: 8. Germline V gene lookup returns CDR1 MDHEN and CDR2 SYDVKM. CDR3 length: 14 amino acids. CDR3 sequence (DNA): TGTGCCAGCAGTCTAGGGGGACAGGGAGGTGGCTACACCTTC. Its protein product is CASSLGGQGGGYTF.

The V and J genes are TRBV19 and TRBJ2-1, with 10 bases lining up with TRBD2. This CDR3 spans 15 amino acids. Germline V CDR1 and CDR2: LNHDA, SQIVND (reference sequence). J lost 2 bases, V lost 7 bases, and 5 bases had no gene match. The DNA for the CDR3 is TGTGCCAGTAACCCAAGCGGGAGGGCCTACAATGAGCAGTTCTTC. Translated: CASNPSGRAYNEQFF.